This T cell receptor beta chain was captured by sequencing in a study of spatial heterogeneity in lung cancer. Germline loops: CDR1 SGHRS, CDR2 YFSETQ. The CDR3 has 15 amino acids. V dropped 3 bases and J dropped 6 bases, with 13 bases sitting between them. Time point noted: blood at routine non-recurrence follow-up after resection. TCRdb itself ran the 5' RACE reads through MiXCR, one entry per CDR3 protein. The top ten clones hold about 2% of a sample with about 70,000 distinct CDR3 sequences, nearly 9% of them seen once. This clonotype was seen ten or more times. Sequenced here: PBMCs, sampled at follow-up. The gene calls are TRBV5-1 and TRBJ1-6; D not resolved. This TCR derives from a female donor with early-stage non-small cell lung cancer. CDR3 DNA: TGCGCCAGCAGCTCGTCCGGGGATAGTAATTCACCCCTCCACTTT. The encoded protein is CASSSSGDSNSPLHF. The whole variable domain, filled in from reference TRBV5-1 and TRBJ1-6, reads KAGVTQTPRYLIKTRGQQVTLSCSPISGHRSVSWYQQTPGQGLQFLFEYFSETQRNKGNFPGRFSGRQFSNSRSEMNVSTLELGDSALYLCASSSSGDSNSPLHFGNGTRLTVT.